This note documents a single T cell receptor beta chain sequence. Its antigen remains unknown. This specimen comes from a study of T cell repertoires in cytomegalovirus infection. Overall study: Indications came from public TCR beta signatures; they pointed to CMV infection and to a matching HLA type. The study, taken as a whole, reports: In two of eight donors, the top clonotype was HLA-C-restricted CMV-specific. People with CMV and the relevant HLA were identified by cumulative public TCR beta family frequency.

TCRdb itself ran the reads through MiXCR, one entry per CDR3 protein. This table has about 440,000 distinct CDR3 sequences, approximately 31% appearing once. Germline CDR1 reads SGHNT; CDR2 reads YYREEE (reference sequence). The CDR3 runs 16 residues. Trimming removed 4 bases from V and 5 bases from J; junction bases left unmatched: 10. Material: PBMCs. The V and J genes are TRBV5-4 and TRBJ2-1; TRBD1 aligns across 9 bases. This TCR came from a human donor in good health (CMV status not recorded). Some clones in this sample may be carry-over from other donors' samples. The DNA for the CDR3 is TGTGCCAGCAGCCCAAAACGACAGGGGGGTAACAATGAGCAGTTCTTC. This gives the protein CASSPKRQGGNNEQFF.